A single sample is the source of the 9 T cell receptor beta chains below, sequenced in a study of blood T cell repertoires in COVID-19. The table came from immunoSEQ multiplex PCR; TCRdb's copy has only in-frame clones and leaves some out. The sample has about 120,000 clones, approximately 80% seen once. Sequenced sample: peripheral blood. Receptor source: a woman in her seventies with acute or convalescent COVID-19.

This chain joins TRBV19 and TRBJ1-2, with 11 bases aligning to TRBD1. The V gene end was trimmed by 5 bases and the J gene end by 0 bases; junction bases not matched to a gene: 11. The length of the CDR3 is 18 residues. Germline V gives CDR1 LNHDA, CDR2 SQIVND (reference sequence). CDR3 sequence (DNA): TGTGCCAGTAGTTCCGGGACAGGGGGTCCTCTAGCTAACTATGGCTACACCTTC. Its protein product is CASSSGTGGPLANYGYTF.

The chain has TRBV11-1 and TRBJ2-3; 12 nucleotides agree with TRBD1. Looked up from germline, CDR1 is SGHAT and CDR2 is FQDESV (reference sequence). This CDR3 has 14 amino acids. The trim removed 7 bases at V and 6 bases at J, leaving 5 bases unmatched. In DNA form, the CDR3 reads TGTGCCAGCACCCTGGGGACAGGGGGCGATACGCAGTATTTT. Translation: CASTLGTGGDTQYF.

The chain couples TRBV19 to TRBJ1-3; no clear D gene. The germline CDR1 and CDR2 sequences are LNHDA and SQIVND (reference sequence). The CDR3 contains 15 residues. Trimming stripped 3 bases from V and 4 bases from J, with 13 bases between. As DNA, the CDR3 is TGTGCCAGTAGTATCCCCGGACCGGGAGGAAACACCATATATTTT. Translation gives CASSIPGPGGNTIYF.

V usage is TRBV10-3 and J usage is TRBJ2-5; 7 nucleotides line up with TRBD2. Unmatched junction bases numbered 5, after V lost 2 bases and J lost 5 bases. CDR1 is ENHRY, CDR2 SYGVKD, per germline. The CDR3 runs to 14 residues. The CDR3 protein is CAISEPGTTETQYF. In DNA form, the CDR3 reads TGTGCCATCAGTGAGCCGGGGACTACGGAGACCCAGTACTTC.

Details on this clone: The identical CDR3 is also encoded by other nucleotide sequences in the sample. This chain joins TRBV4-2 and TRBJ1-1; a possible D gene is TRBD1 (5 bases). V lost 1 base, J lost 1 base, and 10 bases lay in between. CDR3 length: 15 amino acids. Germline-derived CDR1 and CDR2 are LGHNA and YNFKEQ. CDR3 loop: CASSQGPGGNTEAFF. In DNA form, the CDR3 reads TGTGCCAGCAGCCAAGGTCCCGGGGGGAACACTGAAGCTTTCTTT.

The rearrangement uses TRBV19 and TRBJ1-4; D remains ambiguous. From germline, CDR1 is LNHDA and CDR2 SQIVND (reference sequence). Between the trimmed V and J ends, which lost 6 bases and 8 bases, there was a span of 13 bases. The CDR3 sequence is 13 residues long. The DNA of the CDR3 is TGTGCCAGTAGCACCGGCGGGAGGGAAAAACTGTTTTTT. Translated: CASSTGGREKLFF.

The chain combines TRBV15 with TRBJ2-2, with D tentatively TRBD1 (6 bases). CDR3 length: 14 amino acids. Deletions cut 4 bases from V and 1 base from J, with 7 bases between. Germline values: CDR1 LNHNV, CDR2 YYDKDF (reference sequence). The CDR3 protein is CATSMDRNTGELFF. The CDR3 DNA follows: TGTGCCACCAGCATGGACAGGAACACCGGGGAGCTGTTTTTT.

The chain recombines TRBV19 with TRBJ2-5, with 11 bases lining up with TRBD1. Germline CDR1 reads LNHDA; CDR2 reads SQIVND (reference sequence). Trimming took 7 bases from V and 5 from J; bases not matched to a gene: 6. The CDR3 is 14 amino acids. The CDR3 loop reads CASKRTGGPETQYF. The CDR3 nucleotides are TGTGCCAGTAAAAGGACAGGGGGCCCGGAGACCCAGTACTTC. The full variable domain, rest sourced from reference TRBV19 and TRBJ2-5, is DGGITQSPKYLFRKEGQNVTLSCEQNLNHDAMYWYRQDPGQGLRLIYYSQIVNDFQKGDIAEGYSVSREKKESFPLTVTSAQKNPTAFYLCASKRTGGPETQYFGPGTRLLVL.

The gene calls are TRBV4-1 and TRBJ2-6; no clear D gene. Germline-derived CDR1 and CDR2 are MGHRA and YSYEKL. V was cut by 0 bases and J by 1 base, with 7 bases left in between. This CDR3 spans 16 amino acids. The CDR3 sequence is CASSQDYSSGANVLTF. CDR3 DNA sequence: TGCGCCAGCAGCCAAGACTATTCGTCTGGGGCCAACGTCCTGACTTTC.